The present T cell receptor (beta chain) was sequenced within a study of cytomegalovirus exposure and HLA in healthy donors. Use of 60 Vbeta and 13 Jbeta primers characterized the PCR. Using immunoSEQ multiplex PCR, the repertoire was profiled, and TCRdb retains in-frame clones only, with some absent. The repertoire table contains about 160,000 clones. Comment on this clone: Its target is unknown.

The V gene end was trimmed by 0 bases and the J gene end by 3 bases; junction bases not matched to a gene: 8. In germline, CDR1 is MNHEY, CDR2 SMNVEV (reference sequence). The CDR3 covers 16 residues. General observations from the study: Segments of the TCR beta V type were, in most cases, productive about 87% or about 30% of the time in an earlier analysis. According to a later analysis, donors in an Asian-associated ancestry cluster reportedly had fewer N-insertions than the 666-donor mean.

Sequencing was carried out using PBMCs. The chain is built from TRBV27 and TRBJ2-7, with 7 bases identical to TRBD1. The sequence was obtained from a woman in her sixties in good health and CMV-seronegative. The CDR3: CASSLSTGKGDYEQYF. DNA for the CDR3: TGTGCCAGCAGTTTATCGACAGGGAAGGGAGACTACGAGCAGTACTTC.